The 21 T cell receptor beta chains given below trace back to one sample, sequenced in a study of cytomegalovirus exposure and HLA in healthy donors. Researchers ran the PCR with 60 Vbeta and 13 Jbeta primers. Libraries were prepared by immunoSEQ multiplex PCR; TCRdb keeps only in-frame clonotypes and omits some of them. The sample holds under 200,000 clones; around 78% are singletons and the top ten take approximately 2.1%. Specimen: PBMCs. The source of these receptors is a young man in good health and CMV-seronegative.

This chain joins TRBV5-1 and TRBJ1-4; 10 positions match TRBD1. Germline V lookup: CDR1 SGHRS, CDR2 YFSETQ. Trimming at V came to 4 bases and at J to 1 base, leaving 7 bases not matched to a gene. The CDR3 is 17 residues long. The CDR3 DNA follows: TGCGCCAGCAGCCATAGACAGGGGGCAGGAACTAATGAAAAACTGTTTTTT. This sequence encodes CASSHRQGAGTNEKLFF. The variable domain in full, completed from reference TRBV5-1 and TRBJ1-4, reads KAGVTQTPRYLIKTRGQQVTLSCSPISGHRSVSWYQQTPGQGLQFLFEYFSETQRNKGNFPGRFSGRQFSNSRSEMNVSTLELGDSALYLCASSHRQGAGTNEKLFFGSGTQLSVL.

The rearrangement links TRBV19 to TRBJ1-5; possible D gene TRBD1, 6 bases. This CDR3 has 14 amino acids. The germline gives CDR1 LNHDA, CDR2 SQIVND (reference sequence). Trimming left V 10 bases short and J 4 bases short, with 17 bases between. The CDR3 spells CATTRDTKNQPQHF. The DNA of the CDR3 is TGTGCCACAACCCGGGACACAAAAAATCAGCCCCAGCATTTT.

The chain couples TRBV5-1 to TRBJ2-2; maybe TRBD1 (6 bases). This CDR3 comprises 16 residues. The V and J ends lost 3 bases and 2 bases respectively, with 14 bases between them. The germline gives CDR1 SGHRS, CDR2 YFSETQ. CDR3 sequence (DNA): TGCGCCAGCAGCTCCCCGCCAGGGGATAACACCGGGGAGCTGTTTTTT. This sequence encodes CASSSPPGDNTGELFF.

The chain carries TRBV15 and TRBJ1-4; 9 positions match TRBD1. With V trimmed by 5 bases and J by 7 bases, 20 bases remained unmatched. The CDR3 is 19 residues long. Germline V gene lookup returns CDR1 LNHNV and CDR2 YYDKDF (reference sequence). CDR3 nucleotide sequence: TGTGCCACCAGCGGGGGTCGACAGGGGGACCCTTGGCGCGGTGAAAAACTGTTTTTT. Its protein is CATSGGRQGDPWRGEKLFF. Combining the CDR3 with reference TRBV15 and TRBJ1-4 gives the whole variable domain DAMVIQNPRYQVTQFGKPVTLSCSQTLNHNVMYWYQQKSSQAPKLLFHYYDKDFNNEADTPDNFQSRRPNTSFCFLDIRSPGLGDTAMYLCATSGGRQGDPWRGEKLFFGSGTQLSVL.

The chain combines TRBV5-1 with TRBJ2-1; possible D gene TRBD2, 6 bases. Germline V lookup: CDR1 SGHRS, CDR2 YFSETQ. The CDR3 is made up of 13 amino acids. The V end was cut by 7 bases, the J end by 5 bases, with 13 bases between. The CDR3 region is CASGGVIDNEQFF. The DNA for the CDR3 is TGCGCCAGCGGCGGGGTCATAGACAATGAGCAGTTCTTC.

CDR3 region: CASSLGAGRLNTEAFF. The CDR3 DNA sequence: TGTGCCAGCAGCTTAGGAGCTGGGCGCCTAAACACTGAAGCTTTCTTT. This chain links TRBV7-2 with TRBJ1-1, with D uncertain. The CDR3 extends over 16 amino acids. Trimming took 1 base from V and 2 from J, leaving 14 bases between them. Per the germline V gene, CDR1 is SGHTA and CDR2 is FQGNSA.

This chain links TRBV7-3 with TRBJ2-2; D uncertain. CDR3 length: 14 amino acids. V was pared by 5 bases and J by 2 bases, with 9 bases between. Germline loops: CDR1 SGHTA, CDR2 FQGTGA. The CDR3 nucleotides read TGTGCCAGCAGCCCACAGCTTAACACCGGGGAGCTGTTTTTT. Translating it yields CASSPQLNTGELFF.

The chain uses TRBV6-1 and TRBJ2-6, with 7 nucleotides matching TRBD2. The germline gives CDR1 MNHNS, CDR2 SASEGT. The ends lost 3 bases at V and 1 base at J; junction bases unmatched: 0. The CDR3 has 15 amino acids. CDR3 DNA: TGTGCCAGCAGTGAGGGGGGGTCTGGGGCCAACGTCCTGACTTTC. It encodes CASSEGGSGANVLTF.

The chain has TRBV10-3 and TRBJ2-1; D is possibly TRBD2 (6 bases). V gave up 4 bases and J gave up 6 bases, with 16 bases separating them. This CDR3 is 15 amino acids long. In germline, CDR1 is ENHRY, CDR2 SYGVKD. The CDR3, as DNA: TGTGCCATCAGTGGCTTTGCGGGAACTGGCAATGAGCAGTTCTTC. As protein: CAISGFAGTGNEQFF.

J is TRBJ1-5 and V is TRBV4-1; tentatively, D is TRBD1 (6 bases). The V end lost 1 base, the J end lost 0 bases, and 16 bases lay between the germline ends. There are 18 residues in the CDR3. Germline V CDR1 and CDR2: MGHRA, YSYEKL. The CDR3 DNA is TGCGCCAGCAGCCAAGTTGAGGGACAAATAAATAGCAATCAGCCCCAGCATTTT. Encoded protein: CASSQVEGQINSNQPQHF.

The J gene is TRBJ2-5, the V gene TRBV25-1; perhaps TRBD1 as D (6 bases). The V end was cut by 2 bases, the J end by 1 base, with 17 bases between. CDR3 length: 17 amino acids. CDR1 MGHDK and CDR2 SYGVNS come from the germline V gene. The CDR3 DNA reads as TGTGCCAGCAGTGAAGCGCCGGGACACGTTGTCCAAGAGACCCAGTACTTC. Protein sequence: CASSEAPGHVVQETQYF.

This chain uses TRBV2 with TRBJ2-3; D possibly corresponds to TRBD2 (6 bases). There are 15 residues in the CDR3. V was cut by 6 bases and J by 4 bases, with 17 bases left in between. Germline assignment: CDR1 SNHLY and CDR2 FYNNEI. The CDR3 loop is CASRWEATGPDTQYF. The CDR3 nucleotides read TGTGCCAGCAGATGGGAGGCCACGGGTCCAGATACGCAGTATTTT.

V gene TRBV28 combines with J gene TRBJ2-1; D not resolved. Germline loops: CDR1 MDHEN, CDR2 SYDVKM. The CDR3 runs 12 residues. V shed 7 bases and J shed 3 bases, with 7 bases lying between them. This chain's CDR3 is CASMTGYNEQFF. For the CDR3, the DNA is TGTGCCAGCATGACGGGCTACAATGAGCAGTTCTTC.

The rearrangement uses TRBV7-9 and TRBJ2-3; TRBD1 agrees at 10 bases. Germline values: CDR1 SEHNR, CDR2 FQNEAQ (reference sequence). V shed 6 bases and J 3 bases; nucleotides not matched to a gene: 3. This CDR3 contains 14 residues. For the CDR3, the DNA is TGTGCCAGCAGGGGGACAGGGGTGACAGATACGCAGTATTTT. This codes for CASRGTGVTDTQYF.

This clone came up a few times. The same CDR3 arises from other DNA sequences in this sample as well. V gene TRBV15 combines with J gene TRBJ1-4; TRBD1 aligns across 7 bases. Losses at the gene ends were 1 base for V and 6 bases for J; bases not matched to a gene: 5. Germline V gene lookup returns CDR1 LNHNV and CDR2 YYDKDF (reference sequence). The CDR3 contains 15 residues. Here the CDR3 DNA reads TGTGCCACCAGCAGAGCCGACAGGGTCGATGAAAAACTGTTTTTT. Protein product: CATSRADRVDEKLFF.

This sequence joins TRBV5-1 and TRBJ2-5; possibly TRBD1 for D (7 bases). The CDR3 extends over 15 amino acids. With 0 bases removed from V and 6 bases from J, the gap between germline ends came to 15 bases. Germline loops: CDR1 SGHRS, CDR2 YFSETQ. The CDR3 DNA is TGCGCCAGCAGCTTGGACAGGGGACGGGGGAAGACCCAGTACTTC. It specifies CASSLDRGRGKTQYF.

This chain connects TRBV6-1 to TRBJ2-3; TRBD2 matches 8 bases. The ends lost 8 bases at V and 4 bases at J; junction bases unmatched: 2. CDR1 is MNHNS and CDR2 is SASEGT in the germline V gene. The CDR3 contains 12 residues. CDR3 protein: CASREGSDTQYF. For the CDR3, the DNA is TGTGCCAGCCGGGAGGGGTCAGATACGCAGTATTTT.

This chain connects TRBV5-6 to TRBJ2-2, with 12 bases identical to TRBD2. This CDR3 comprises 15 residues. The V gene's germline CDR1 is SGHDT and CDR2 YYEEEE. Trimming took 4 bases from V and 3 from J; bases not matched to a gene: 1. The CDR3 here is CASSPSGRDTGELFF. CDR3 nucleotides: TGTGCCAGCAGCCCTAGCGGGAGGGACACCGGGGAGCTGTTTTTT.

About this clone itself: The sample has other DNA sequences that encode this CDR3 too. The CDR3 sequence is CASSPGLAETDTQYF. CDR3 in DNA: TGTGCCAGCAGTCCCGGCCTAGCGGAGACAGATACGCAGTATTTT. The rearrangement uses TRBV6-4 and TRBJ2-3, with 7 bases matching TRBD2. The germline CDR1 and CDR2 sequences are MRHNA and SNTAGT. V gave up 5 bases and J gave up 3 bases; unmatched junction bases: 8. The CDR3 is made up of 15 amino acids.

J is TRBJ1-5 and V is TRBV28; 7 bases match TRBD1. V was clipped by 6 bases and J by 4 bases; unmatched bases: 9. Germline V lookup: CDR1 MDHEN, CDR2 SYDVKM. The length of the CDR3 is 15 residues. CDR3 bases: TGTGCCAGCAGCCGACCAGGGGGTGGGAATCAGCCCCAGCATTTT. Protein: CASSRPGGGNQPQHF.

This chain joins TRBV27 and TRBJ1-2; D unclear. Trimming took 8 bases from V and 5 from J, leaving 18 bases between them. The CDR3 runs to 14 residues. CDR1 is MNHEY, CDR2 SMNVEV, per germline (reference sequence). CDR3 nucleotides: TGTGCCAGCGGGCGACATCGCGGGGAATATGGCTACACCTTC. Translation: CASGRHRGEYGYTF.